The clone carrying this TCR beta chain showed up just once. This entry comes from a study of blood T cells in healthy people across ages. A sample-barcoded 5' primer and a J-beta primer mix were used in a second PCR of roughly 7 to 11 cycles. TCRdb itself ran the 5' RACE reads through MiXCR, one entry per CDR3 protein. The sample includes roughly 1.4 million distinct CDR3 sequences, 55% to 75% of them seen just once. Sequencing input: blood. This receptor was obtained from a man younger than 35 in good health.

CDR3 coding DNA: TGCGCCAGCAGCCAAGAAGCAGACAATGAGCAGTTCTTC. Translating gives CASSQEADNEQFF. This chain connects TRBV4-1 to TRBJ2-1, with D uncertain. Germline V CDR1 and CDR2: MGHRA, YSYEKL. This CDR3 region has 13 residues. With 0 bases removed from V and 5 bases from J, the gap between germline ends came to 5 bases.